The next 18 T cell receptor beta chains were all read from a single sample in a study of beta chain features in type 1 diabetes. What was sequenced were expressed TCRB transcripts, since all of the isolated RNA had been reverse transcribed. Clones were read by immunoSEQ multiplex PCR, and TCRdb kept only the in-frame ones, dropping some. The top ten clones hold around 0.05% of a sample with under 550,000 clones, about an eighth of them seen once. The sequencing input was naive CD4+ T cells from blood. The receptors shown here come from a woman aged 18-29 years in good health.

The chain combines TRBV29-1 with TRBJ2-3, with 8 bases that match TRBD2. There are 11 residues in the CDR3. Germline CDR1 reads SQVTM; CDR2 reads ANQGSEA. Trimming cost V 7 bases and J 7 bases; bases outside gene matches: 4. For the CDR3, the DNA is TGCAGCGCCCGGGGGGGGAATACGCAGTATTTT. This gives the protein CSARGGNTQYF.

This rearrangement joins TRBV19 to TRBJ1-1, with 8 bases fitting TRBD1. Germline trimming cut 9 bases from V and 7 bases from J; bases unmatched to any gene: 4. Germline V gives CDR1 LNHDA, CDR2 SQIVND (reference sequence). This CDR3 has 11 residues. The CDR3 spells CASRQGSEAFF. DNA of the CDR3: TGTGCCAGCCGACAGGGGAGTGAAGCTTTCTTT.

This rearrangement joins TRBV29-1 to TRBJ2-2, with D perhaps matching TRBD2 (5 bases). Trimming took off 4 bases at V and 0 bases at J, with 15 bases between the two ends. Germline-derived CDR1 and CDR2 are SQVTM and ANQGSEA. This CDR3 is 16 amino acids long. CDR3 coding DNA: TGCAGCGTTGTTTTCGGGGAGACTTCGAACACCGGGGAGCTGTTTTTT. Residues: CSVVFGETSNTGELFF.

J is TRBJ2-1 and V is TRBV30; 8 positions agree with TRBD1. Trimming cost V 4 bases and J 4 bases; bases outside gene matches: 15. Germline V CDR1 and CDR2: GTSNPN, SVGIG (reference sequence). The CDR3 is 17 amino acids. In DNA form, the CDR3 reads TGTGCCTGGAATCGTGGACAGGGCATACGTGGTTACAATGAGCAGTTCTTC. Translating it yields CAWNRGQGIRGYNEQFF.

This clone was detected only a few times. V usage is TRBV7-2 and J usage is TRBJ2-1; 14 bases are shared with TRBD2. Germline CDR1 is SGHTA and CDR2 is FQGNSA. This CDR3 is built from 19 residues. The V and J ends lost 3 bases and 6 bases, in that order; junction bases with no gene match: 13. CDR3 region: CASSFSPSRTSGRPNEQFF. CDR3 in DNA: TGTGCCAGCAGCTTCAGCCCCTCCAGGACTAGCGGGAGGCCCAATGAGCAGTTCTTC.

The gene calls are TRBV19 and TRBJ2-3; 8 bases match TRBD2. Germline lookup yields CDR1 LNHDA and CDR2 SQIVND (reference sequence). The V segment lost 1 base and the J segment 5 bases; nucleotides outside the gene matches: 2. CDR3 length: 14 amino acids. The CDR3 region has the DNA TGTGCCAGTAGTATAGGACTAGCGAGAGATACGCAGTATTTT. Protein: CASSIGLARDTQYF.

As for this clone: This sample also contains other DNA sequences that code for the same CDR3. This chain uses TRBV2 with TRBJ1-1, with 8 bases identical to TRBD1. This CDR3 is 14 amino acids long. The germline gives CDR1 SNHLY, CDR2 FYNNEI. V lost 6 bases and J lost 0; bases outside the gene matches: 3. This chain's CDR3 is CASRYRGMNTEAFF. In DNA form, the CDR3 reads TGTGCCAGCAGATACAGGGGGATGAACACTGAAGCTTTCTTT. Looking up the rest from reference TRBV2 and TRBJ1-1 gives the full variable domain: EPEVTQTPSHQVTQMGQEVILRCVPISNHLYFYWYRQILGQKVEFLVSFYNNEISEKSEIFDDQFSVERPDGSNFTLKIRSTKLEDSAMYFCASRYRGMNTEAFFGQGTRLTVV.

This clone occurred a few times. The chain employs TRBV29-1 and TRBJ1-5; D is unresolved. This CDR3 has 13 amino acids. Per germline, CDR1 SQVTM and CDR2 ANQGSEA. Trimming pared 4 bases from V and 2 bases from J, leaving 9 bases between. CDR3 sequence (DNA): TGCAGCGTTGTCCCTGACGGCAATCAGCCCCAGCATTTT. It yields the protein CSVVPDGNQPQHF.

This clone was detected only a few times. CDR3 protein: CASSLRGKTLQETQYF. For the CDR3, the DNA is TGTGCCAGCAGCCTCCGCGGGAAAACACTTCAAGAGACCCAGTACTTC. The chain has TRBV13 and TRBJ2-5; D might be TRBD2 (6 bases). Per germline, CDR1 PRHDT and CDR2 FYEKMQ (reference sequence). V dropped 5 bases and J dropped 2 bases, with 18 bases sitting between them. This CDR3 is built from 16 residues.

Here the CDR3 reads CASSFAGLGTVSYEQYV. In nucleotides, the CDR3 is TGTGCCAGCAGCTTTGCCGGTTTGGGTACCGTATCCTACGAGCAGTACGTC. This chain links TRBV7-9 with TRBJ2-7; the D is unclear. Germline V lookup: CDR1 SEHNR, CDR2 FQNEAQ (reference sequence). The CDR3 covers 17 residues. V lost 3 bases and J lost 1, with 19 bases in between.

This clone has only a few counts. V gene TRBV30 combines with J gene TRBJ2-1, with 11 bases matching TRBD1. V was clipped by 3 bases and J by 6 bases; unmatched bases: 7. Germline CDR1 is GTSNPN and CDR2 is SVGIG (reference sequence). The CDR3 is made up of 15 amino acids. The CDR3 loop is CAWRMGTGGVNEQFF. DNA of the CDR3: TGTGCCTGGAGGATGGGGACAGGGGGTGTCAATGAGCAGTTCTTC.

The J gene is TRBJ1-5, the V gene TRBV15; maybe TRBD1 (5 bases). Germline V gene sequence: CDR1 LNHNV, CDR2 YYDKDF (reference sequence). The CDR3 consists of 15 residues. Trimming stripped 1 base from V and 4 bases from J, with 11 bases between. The CDR3 protein is CATSRAAQGNQPQHF. In DNA, the CDR3 is TGTGCCACCAGCAGAGCTGCCCAGGGTAATCAGCCCCAGCATTTT. Combining the CDR3 with reference TRBV15 and TRBJ1-5 gives the whole variable domain DAMVIQNPRYQVTQFGKPVTLSCSQTLNHNVMYWYQQKSSQAPKLLFHYYDKDFNNEADTPDNFQSRRPNTSFCFLDIRSPGLGDTAMYLCATSRAAQGNQPQHFGDGTRLSIL.

The gene calls are TRBV18 and TRBJ2-5, with 12 bases that match TRBD2. V lost 2 bases and J lost 4; bases outside the gene matches: 8. Looked up from germline, CDR1 is KGHSH and CDR2 is LQKENI. The CDR3 has 17 amino acids. CDR3 loop: CASSPRLAGVNGETQYF. DNA for the CDR3: TGTGCCAGCTCACCAAGACTAGCGGGAGTAAACGGAGAGACCCAGTACTTC.

This chain connects TRBV6-1 to TRBJ2-7; tentative D call: TRBD2 (6 bases). Germline CDR1 is MNHNS and CDR2 is SASEGT. The V end lost 2 bases, the J end lost 4 bases, and 18 bases lay between the germline ends. The CDR3 sequence is 16 residues long. DNA of the CDR3: TGTGCCAGCAGTGAACGGGGGTTTGGGAACCTATACGAGCAGTACGTC. Protein sequence: CASSERGFGNLYEQYV.

V usage is TRBV9 and J usage is TRBJ2-3; D call uncertain. The CDR3 runs 15 residues. V dropped 0 bases and J dropped 6 bases, with 14 bases sitting between them. Looked up from germline, CDR1 is SGDLS and CDR2 is YYNGEE. Here the CDR3 DNA reads TGTGCCAGCAGCGTAGTGTCCCGAGCGTCCGATACGCAGTATTTT. Translating gives CASSVVSRASDTQYF.

There are a few counts of this clone. This chain uses TRBV28 with TRBJ1-2, with 7 bases aligning to TRBD1. V gave up 6 bases and J gave up 3 bases; unmatched junction bases: 4. Germline CDR1 and CDR2: MDHEN and SYDVKM. The CDR3 runs to 13 residues. The CDR3 loop is CASSPGQYYGYTF. In DNA, the CDR3 is TGTGCCAGCAGCCCGGGACAGTACTATGGCTACACCTTC.

J is TRBJ2-7 and V is TRBV6-5; 7 bases are shared with TRBD1. The length of the CDR3 is 15 residues. The trim removed 4 bases at V and 3 bases at J, leaving 9 bases unmatched. CDR1 is MNHEY and CDR2 is SVGAGI in the germline V gene. The DNA of the CDR3 is TGTGCCAGCAGTTCCTACTACGGACAGGTCTACGAGCAGTACTTC. It translates to CASSSYYGQVYEQYF.

There are a few counts of this clone. CDR3 nucleotide sequence: TGTGCCAGCAGCTTAACAAGGTGGGGTTCCTACAATGAGCAGTTCTTC. It yields the protein CASSLTRWGSYNEQFF. The chain links TRBV7-2 to TRBJ2-1, with D uncertain. The germline gives CDR1 SGHTA, CDR2 FQGNSA. The CDR3 totals 16 residues. V lost 2 bases and J 1 base, leaving 12 bases between the germline ends.